This T cell receptor beta chain was identified during a study of blood T cells in healthy people across ages. V was cut by 2 bases and J by 1 base, with 11 bases left in between. This CDR3 region has 15 residues. Germline V gene sequence: CDR1 LGHNA, CDR2 YSLEER. A second about 7 to 11 cycle PCR used barcoded and J-beta primers. TCRdb reprocessed the 5' RACE reads with MiXCR, giving one entry per CDR3 protein. The sample has some 1.5 million distinct CDR3 sequences; approximately 43% are singletons. Sequencing was done on a sample of blood. The chain carries TRBV4-3 and TRBJ1-1, with a weak D call TRBD1 (5 bases). The origin of this receptor is a woman aged 18-30 years in good health. The CDR3 region is CASSQRDTGNTEAFF. In DNA form, the CDR3 reads TGCGCCAGCAGCCAAAGAGACACAGGGAACACTGAAGCTTTCTTT.